The sequence of this TCR beta chain was determined in a study of cytomegalovirus exposure and HLA in healthy donors. General study findings and limits: Reported findings show TCR beta sequences accurately forecast HLA-A and HLA-B alleles in most subjects. In a later analysis, DRB1 alleles had the most associated TCRs; HLA-C alleles the fewest. Many donors shared some public TCRs, even though most TCR sequences were rare. A later analysis linked a missense DCLRE1C variant to TCR beta V- and J-gene trimming.

This clone was counted a single time. No antigen is known for it. PCR employed 60 Vbeta and 13 Jbeta primers. Only in-frame clones appear in the TCRdb table, and some are missing; sequencing was by immunoSEQ multiplex PCR. The sample lists tens of thousands of clones; roughly 72% were seen once. Germline V gene sequence: CDR1 SGHDT, CDR2 YYEEEE. This CDR3 spans 16 amino acids. The V gene end was trimmed by 2 bases and the J gene end by 4 bases; junction bases not matched to a gene: 8. Source material: PBMCs. The sequence came from a young man in good health and CMV-seronegative. This sequence joins TRBV5-6 and TRBJ2-1, with 8 bases that match TRBD1. CDR3 sequence reads: CASSFLVRGPYNEQFF. CDR3 coding DNA: TGTGCCAGCAGCTTCTTGGTCAGGGGGCCGTACAATGAGCAGTTCTTC.